These 20 T cell receptor beta chains originate from one sample sequenced in a study of blood T cell repertoires in COVID-19. The table came from immunoSEQ multiplex PCR; TCRdb's copy has only in-frame clones and leaves some out. The sample lists about 430,000 clones, 80% to 90% occurring once. Sample: peripheral blood. These receptors were taken from a man younger than 30 with COVID-19, enrolled during active disease.

This sequence joins TRBV24-1 and TRBJ2-2; 7 bases align to TRBD2. V lost 3 bases to trimming and J lost 7 bases; unmatched junction nucleotides: 10. The germline CDR1 and CDR2 sequences are KGHDR and SFDVKD. The CDR3 sequence is 16 residues long. The CDR3 protein is CATSDPRRESSGELFF. Here the CDR3 DNA reads TGTGCCACCAGTGATCCGAGGCGGGAGTCGAGCGGGGAGCTGTTTTTT.

The sample holds a few counts of this clone. The gene calls are TRBV29-1 and TRBJ2-3, with D possibly TRBD2 on 7 matching bases. Germline V CDR1 and CDR2: SQVTM, ANQGSEA. Trimming stripped 0 bases from V and 14 bases from J, with 12 bases between. This CDR3 is 11 amino acids long. CDR3: CSVEDGGAPYF. In DNA form, the CDR3 reads TGCAGCGTTGAAGATGGGGGGGCACCGTATTTT.

The chain recombines TRBV5-6 with TRBJ2-5; possibly TRBD1 for D (6 bases). V dropped 6 bases and J dropped 1 base, with 13 bases sitting between them. The CDR3 covers 14 residues. The germline V gene encodes CDR1 SGHDT and CDR2 YYEEEE. CDR3 loop: CASTRQGTQETQYF. CDR3 nucleotides: TGTGCCAGCACCCGTCAGGGGACCCAAGAGACCCAGTACTTC.

The chain has TRBV3-1 (or the pseudogene TRBV3-2) and TRBJ1-1; perhaps TRBD1 as D (5 bases). Trimming removed 0 bases from V and 1 base from J, with 12 bases in between. From germline, CDR1 is LGHDT and CDR2 YNNKEL (reference sequence). The CDR3 spans 16 residues. CDR3 nucleotides: TGTGCCAGCAGCCAAGAGCAGGGCTCACCGAACACTGAAGCTTTCTTT. It translates to CASSQEQGSPNTEAFF.

The chain employs TRBV27 and TRBJ1-1, with D perhaps TRBD1 (5 bases). The CDR3 has 14 amino acids. The germline gives CDR1 MNHEY, CDR2 SMNVEV (reference sequence). V lost 5 bases, J lost 6 bases, and 16 bases lay in between. CDR3 bases: TGTGCCAGCAGTCTTTTCTCAGGGATCCCTGAAGCTTTCTTT. It codes for CASSLFSGIPEAFF.

The chain employs TRBV11-2 and TRBJ2-2; possibly TRBD1 for D (5 bases). Germline CDR1 reads SGHAT; CDR2 reads FQNNGV. Deletions cut 2 bases from V and 0 bases from J, with 7 bases between. The CDR3 has 15 amino acids. The CDR3 DNA sequence: TGTGCCAGCAGCTTACAGGGCGCGAACACCGGGGAGCTGTTTTTT. Its translation: CASSLQGANTGELFF.

This clone turned up a few times. The chain joins TRBV2 to TRBJ2-3; 7 nucleotides match TRBD2. V dropped 6 bases and J dropped 2; count of bases not matched to a gene: 5. CDR3 length: 14 residues. Germline V CDR1 and CDR2: SNHLY, FYNNEI. CDR3 region: CASRRGDHTDTQYF. Here the CDR3 DNA reads TGTGCCAGCAGACGGGGGGACCACACAGATACGCAGTATTTT.

The V gene is TRBV4-2, the J gene TRBJ2-5; 16 bases fit TRBD2. Germline V gene lookup returns CDR1 LGHNA and CDR2 YNFKEQ. J lost 9 bases, V lost 0 bases, and 7 bases had no gene match. This CDR3 is built from 17 residues. CDR3 region: CASSQEGLAGGPAAQYF. The CDR3 coding sequence is TGTGCCAGCAGCCAAGAGGGACTAGCGGGAGGGCCTGCGGCCCAGTACTTC.

The chain recombines TRBV11-2 with TRBJ2-7; 10 nucleotides line up with TRBD1. The CDR3 spans 15 residues. The ends lost 3 bases at V and 4 bases at J; junction bases unmatched: 6. Germline CDR1 is SGHAT and CDR2 is FQNNGV. Written as DNA, the CDR3 is TGTGCCAGCAGCTTCGAGGACAGGGGGAAATACGAGCAGTACTTC. Encoded protein: CASSFEDRGKYEQYF.

The genes are TRBV19 and TRBJ1-2, with unresolved D. There are 12 residues in the CDR3. Germline V gene sequence: CDR1 LNHDA, CDR2 SQIVND (reference sequence). V gave up 3 bases and J gave up 4 bases, with 6 bases separating them. CDR3 sequence reads: CASSISRYGYTF. The CDR3 DNA reads as TGTGCCAGTAGTATCTCCCGCTATGGCTACACCTTC.

The rearrangement joins TRBV24-1 to TRBJ2-7; tentatively, D is TRBD1 (8 bases). The germline CDR1 and CDR2 sequences are KGHDR and SFDVKD. V was pared by 2 bases and J by 11 bases, with 15 bases between. The CDR3 length is 13 residues. The CDR3 bases are TGTGCCACCAGTGATTCACAGGGGGGGTGGAAGTACTTC. This codes for CATSDSQGGWKYF.

V gene TRBV6-5 combines with J gene TRBJ2-2; D is possibly TRBD1 (5 bases). The germline CDR1 and CDR2 sequences are MNHEY and SVGAGI. The CDR3 length is 14 residues. With 7 bases removed from V and 7 bases from J, the gap between germline ends came to 16 bases. The CDR3 loop is CASMWSDSDGELFF. The CDR3 DNA is TGTGCCAGCATGTGGTCAGACAGTGACGGGGAGCTGTTTTTT.

The chain couples TRBV6-6 to TRBJ2-3; tentatively, D is TRBD2 (5 bases). Trimming removed 5 bases at V and 2 bases at J, with 11 bases between. This CDR3 has 14 residues. Looked up from germline, CDR1 is MNHNY and CDR2 is SVGAGI (reference sequence). The CDR3 nucleotides read TGTGCCAGCAGTCCCGGCGGGCTCACAGATACGCAGTATTTT. Its protein product is CASSPGGLTDTQYF.

The V and J genes are TRBV7-9 and TRBJ2-3; the D gene is possibly TRBD2 (6 bases). Trimming stripped 8 bases from V and 8 bases from J, with 20 bases between. The CDR3 is made up of 14 amino acids. Germline values: CDR1 SEHNR, CDR2 FQNEAQ (reference sequence). The CDR3 nucleotides are TGTGCCAGCGGGCGGGACCGTGCCGTCGGTACGCAGTATTTT. As protein: CASGRDRAVGTQYF.

The chain couples TRBV4-1 to TRBJ1-2; no reliable D call. This CDR3 has 14 residues. Deletions cut 0 bases from V and 9 bases from J, with 14 bases between. CDR1 and CDR2 (germline): MGHRA, YSYEKL. CDR3 amino acids: CASSQDIAGLSYTF. The CDR3 coding sequence is TGCGCCAGCAGCCAAGATATAGCGGGGTTGAGCTACACCTTC.

The V gene is TRBV23-1, the J gene TRBJ2-5; 9 nucleotides agree with TRBD2. TRBV23-1 is reported as an ORF; its role is uncertain. The CDR3 length is 13 residues. After removal of 6 bases from V and 3 bases from J, the junction contained 2 bases not matched to a gene. Here the CDR3 reads CASRRGGKETQYF. The DNA for the CDR3 is TGCGCCAGCAGGCGGGGGGGCAAAGAGACCCAGTACTTC.

The chain has TRBV7-9 and TRBJ1-1; D is unresolved. The CDR3 sequence is 13 residues long. Trimming left V 2 bases short and J 6 bases short, with 10 bases between. Germline V gene data show CDR1 as SEHNR and CDR2 as FQNEAQ (reference sequence). The CDR3 is CASSLLALSEAFF. The CDR3 DNA follows: TGTGCCAGCAGCTTACTGGCTCTGTCTGAAGCTTTCTTT.

The rearrangement links TRBV15 to TRBJ2-7; 9 positions match TRBD2. The CDR3 consists of 16 residues. The J segment lost 5 bases and the V segment lost 0 bases, leaving 8 bases of the junction unmatched. Germline CDR1 and CDR2: LNHNV and YYDKDF (reference sequence). This CDR3 is CATSRDQGTSTHEQYF. CDR3 bases: TGTGCCACCAGCAGAGATCAGGGGACTAGCACCCACGAGCAGTACTTC.

This clone is a singleton in its sample. The V and J genes are TRBV20-1 and TRBJ1-2; 7 nucleotides line up with TRBD1. Germline V gene lookup returns CDR1 DFQATT and CDR2 SNEGSKA (reference sequence). V shed 3 bases and J 0 bases; nucleotides not matched to a gene: 10. CDR3 length equals 16 residues. This CDR3 is CSASAGQATANYGYTF. The CDR3 nucleotides are TGCAGTGCTAGTGCCGGACAGGCGACCGCTAACTATGGCTACACCTTC.

The chain joins TRBV19 to TRBJ2-4; weak D call: TRBD2 (5 bases). V lost 4 bases and J lost 4, with 14 bases in between. The germline CDR1 and CDR2 sequences are LNHDA and SQIVND (reference sequence). CDR3 length: 15 amino acids. CDR3 DNA sequence: TGTGCCAGTAGTACCTTGGACGGGGAAAAAAACATTCAGTACTTC. Amino acids: CASSTLDGEKNIQYF.